This TCR beta chain is from a study of blood T cell repertoires in COVID-19. Study in general: There were acute and convalescent COVID-19 samples, and they came from the United States, Italy and Spain.

Germline CDR1 and CDR2: MGHRA and YSYEKL. The length of the CDR3 is 16 residues. Trimming took 4 bases from V and 3 from J; bases not matched to a gene: 9. Methods used by the authors: How many nucleated cells were present was estimated from reference gene primer amplification. This table comes from immunoSEQ multiplex PCR, and its TCRdb copy is limited to in-frame clones, with some not included. V, J and clone size were drawn from that table, and D and trimming were deduced from the DNA. The data contain 65,000 to 85,000 clones, around 90% of them singletons. Sequencing was carried out using peripheral blood. The genes are TRBV4-1 and TRBJ1-3, with 7 bases identical to TRBD1. The receptor was isolated from a human donor in a cohort sampled during active COVID-19. CDR3 in amino acids: CASSLRADRDGNTIYF. The CDR3 region has the DNA TGCGCCAGCAGCCTACGAGCAGACAGGGATGGAAACACCATATATTTT.